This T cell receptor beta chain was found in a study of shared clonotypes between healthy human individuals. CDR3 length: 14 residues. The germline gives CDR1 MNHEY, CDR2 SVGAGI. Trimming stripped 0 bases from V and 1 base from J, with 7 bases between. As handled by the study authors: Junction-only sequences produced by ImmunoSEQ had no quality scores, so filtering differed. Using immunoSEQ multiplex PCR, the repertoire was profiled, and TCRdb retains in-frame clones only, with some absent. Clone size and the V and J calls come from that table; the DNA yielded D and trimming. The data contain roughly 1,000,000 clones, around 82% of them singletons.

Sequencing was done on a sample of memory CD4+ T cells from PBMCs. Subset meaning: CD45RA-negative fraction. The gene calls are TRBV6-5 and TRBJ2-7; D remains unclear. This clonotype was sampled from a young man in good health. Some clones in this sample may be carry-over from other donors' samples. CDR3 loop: CASSYSYQSYEQYF. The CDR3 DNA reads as TGTGCCAGCAGTTACTCGTACCAATCCTACGAGCAGTACTTC.